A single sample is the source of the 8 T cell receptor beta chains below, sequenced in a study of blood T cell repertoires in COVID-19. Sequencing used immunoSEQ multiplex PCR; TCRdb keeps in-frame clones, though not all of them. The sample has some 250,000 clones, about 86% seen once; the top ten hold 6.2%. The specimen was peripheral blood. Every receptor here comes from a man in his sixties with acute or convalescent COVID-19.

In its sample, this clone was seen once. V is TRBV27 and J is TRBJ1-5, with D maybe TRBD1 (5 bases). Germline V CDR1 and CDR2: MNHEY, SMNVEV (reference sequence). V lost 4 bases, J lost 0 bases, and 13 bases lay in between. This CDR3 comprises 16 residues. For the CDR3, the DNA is TGTGCCAGCAGTTACTTGGGACTGGGTAGCAATCAGCCCCAGCATTTT. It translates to CASSYLGLGSNQPQHF.

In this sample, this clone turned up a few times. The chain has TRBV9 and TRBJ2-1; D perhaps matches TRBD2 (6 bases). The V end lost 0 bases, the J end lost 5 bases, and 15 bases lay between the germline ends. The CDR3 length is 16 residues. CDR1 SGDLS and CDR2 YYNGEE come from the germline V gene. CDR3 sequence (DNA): TGTGCCAGCAGCGTAGAGTACGGGAGCACCAACAATGAGCAGTTCTTC. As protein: CASSVEYGSTNNEQFF.

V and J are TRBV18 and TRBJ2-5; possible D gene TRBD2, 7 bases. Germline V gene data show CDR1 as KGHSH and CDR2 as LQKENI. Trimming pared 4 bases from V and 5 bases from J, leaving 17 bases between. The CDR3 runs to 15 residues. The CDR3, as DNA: TGTGCCAGCTCACTAGTCCCTCGGGGGGCCGAGACCCAGTACTTC. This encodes CASSLVPRGAETQYF.

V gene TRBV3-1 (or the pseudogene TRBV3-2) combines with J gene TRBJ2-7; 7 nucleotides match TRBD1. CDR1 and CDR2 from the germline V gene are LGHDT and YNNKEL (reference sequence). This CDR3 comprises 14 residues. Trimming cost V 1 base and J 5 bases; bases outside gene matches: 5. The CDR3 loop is CASSQGGTANEQYF. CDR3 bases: TGTGCCAGCAGCCAAGGAGGGACAGCTAACGAGCAGTACTTC.

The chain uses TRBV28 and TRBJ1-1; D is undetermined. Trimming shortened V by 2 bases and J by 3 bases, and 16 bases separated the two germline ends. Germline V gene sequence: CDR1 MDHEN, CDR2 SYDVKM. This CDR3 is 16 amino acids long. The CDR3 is CASSLEGAFLDTEAFF. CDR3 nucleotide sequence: TGTGCCAGCAGTTTAGAGGGTGCTTTCCTGGACACTGAAGCTTTCTTT. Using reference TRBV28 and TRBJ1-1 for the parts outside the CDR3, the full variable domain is DVKVTQSSRYLVKRTGEKVFLECVQDMDHENMFWYRQDPGLGLRLIYFSYDVKMKEKGDIPEGYSVSREKKERFSLILESASTNQTSMYLCASSLEGAFLDTEAFFGQGTRLTVV.

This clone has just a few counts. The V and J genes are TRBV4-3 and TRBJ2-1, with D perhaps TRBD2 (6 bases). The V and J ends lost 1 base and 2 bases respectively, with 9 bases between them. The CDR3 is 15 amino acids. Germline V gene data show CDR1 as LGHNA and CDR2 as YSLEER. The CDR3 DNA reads TGCGCCAGCAGCCAAGTAGCGGAGGCCTACAATGAGCAGTTCTTC. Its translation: CASSQVAEAYNEQFF.

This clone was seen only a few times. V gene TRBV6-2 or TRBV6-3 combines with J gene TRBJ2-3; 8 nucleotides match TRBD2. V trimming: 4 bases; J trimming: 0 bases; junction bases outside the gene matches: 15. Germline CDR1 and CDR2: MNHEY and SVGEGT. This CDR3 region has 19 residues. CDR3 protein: CASSFPPSGRIASTDTQYF. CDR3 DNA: TGTGCCAGCAGTTTCCCCCCCAGCGGGAGAATTGCGAGCACAGATACGCAGTATTTT.

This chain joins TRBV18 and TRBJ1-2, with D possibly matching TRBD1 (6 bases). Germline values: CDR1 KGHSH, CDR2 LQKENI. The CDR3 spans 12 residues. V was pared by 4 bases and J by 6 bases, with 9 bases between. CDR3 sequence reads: CASSRQEDGYTF. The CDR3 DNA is TGTGCCAGCTCACGACAGGAGGATGGCTACACCTTC.